These 6 T cell receptor beta chains were all obtained from the same sample, sequenced in a study of blood T cells in healthy people across ages (dated by TCRdb to between 2014 and 2016). Library prep was done by 5' RACE. The instrument given in TCRdb is Illumina HiSeq 2500. A second PCR of about 6 to 11 cycles was performed with a sample-barcoded 5' primer and a J-beta primer mix. TCRdb applied fastp at Q25 and MiXCR to the public reads, then kept only in-frame beta chains. Each record represents a unique CDR3 protein, reported with the most common genes and DNA among its rows. The sample contains under 850,000 distinct CDR3 sequences, roughly 40% of them found a single time. Together, the top ten hold under 15% of the sample. The sequenced material came from blood. These receptors all come from a man aged 18 to 29 in good health.

A few counts support this clonotype. J is TRBJ2-7 and V is TRBV12-3 or TRBV12-4, with D perhaps matching TRBD2 (6 bases). Trimming took 0 bases from V and 2 from J, leaving 17 bases between them. The CDR3 is 17 residues long. This CDR3 is CASSLALVRWGAYEQYF. For the CDR3, the DNA is TGTGCCAGCAGTTTAGCCCTAGTGCGTTGGGGGGCCTACGAGCAGTACTTC.

This clonotype was recorded a few times. J is TRBJ1-1 and V is TRBV24-1; D is undetermined. CDR1 and CDR2 (germline): KGHDR, SFDVKD. The CDR3 runs to 11 residues. The V and J ends lost 9 bases and 4 bases respectively, with 8 bases between them. Here the CDR3 reads CATGASTEAFF. In DNA form, the CDR3 reads TGTGCCACCGGAGCTAGCACTGAAGCTTTCTTT.

A word on this clonotype: A read error is the likely source, as a far larger clone sits one nucleotide away. V and J are TRBV6-5 and TRBJ2-5, with a weak D call TRBD2 (6 bases). The J call is doubtful: the DNA matches TRBJ2-1 better. The CDR3 is 13 residues long. The germline gives CDR1 MNHEY, CDR2 SVGAGI. This CDR3 is CASSRGLQETQFF. In DNA form, the CDR3 reads TGTGCCAGCAGCCGGGGACTCCAAGAGACCCAGTTCTTC.

The CDR3 sequence: CASSLPATGVGYTF. DNA of the CDR3: TGTGCCAGCAGTTTACCCGCGACAGGGGTTGGCTACACCTTC. The chain carries TRBV28 and TRBJ1-2, with 8 bases fitting TRBD1. CDR3 length equals 14 residues. V lost 2 bases and J lost 7; bases outside the gene matches: 6. Germline assignment: CDR1 MDHEN and CDR2 SYDVKM.

Ten or more counts support this clonotype. The gene calls are TRBV12-3 or TRBV12-4 and TRBJ1-5, with 10 bases aligning to TRBD1. There are 17 residues in the CDR3. V shed 4 bases, J shed 2 bases, and the junction held 8 bases outside the gene matches. For the CDR3, the DNA is TGTGCCAGCAGTTCGTCCGGGACAGGGGACCGCAATCAGCCCCAGCATTTT. Translated: CASSSSGTGDRNQPQHF.

The rearrangement links TRBV7-9 to TRBJ2-5, with a possible D match to TRBD1 (6 bases). In germline, CDR1 is SEHNR, CDR2 FQNEAQ (reference sequence). V was trimmed by 2 bases and J by 2 bases, leaving 12 bases between them. This CDR3 region has 15 residues. CDR3 sequence reads: CASSLRGRGQETQYF. The CDR3 nucleotides read TGTGCCAGCAGCTTAAGGGGCAGGGGTCAAGAGACCCAGTACTTC.